Listed below are T cell receptor beta chains from one sample, sequenced in a study of blood T cell repertoires in COVID-19. Assay: immunoSEQ multiplex PCR; the TCRdb copy retains only in-frame clones and omits some. The sample yields over 120,000 clones, about 90% seen once. Input material: peripheral blood. Source of these receptors: a middle-aged man who had recovered from COVID-19. The conserved cysteine and the conserved F or W are not part of the CDR3 here.

V gene	CDR3 protein
TRBV4-3	ASSQDPMTGQGLGYT
TRBV6-2/TRBV6-3	ASSQHAGTGDLGYT
TRBV27	ASSSHRGRFDTEAF
TRBV21-1	ASSGSQPQH
TRBV18	ASSPGQLLNTEAF
TRBV11-2	ASSWAGPQTGELF
TRBV12-5	ASGLGALAGSGYEQY
TRBV10-3	AAGLQGPSSGANVLT
TRBV2	ASRDDTPNSPLH
TRBV5-1	ASSLTSGGPDTGELF
TRBV2	ASRTGGSEQY
TRBV3-1/TRBV3-2	ASSHIGFRDRRGNTIY
TRBV7-6	ASSFFGGEQPQH
TRBV5-1	ASSLIRQTWTGEGVDTQY
TRBV7-7	ASSFTRQGWETQY
TRBV7-9	ASSLVRGARTGELF
TRBV7-3	ASSTTGQETQY
TRBV3-1/TRBV3-2	ASSQAGRAGNQPQH
TRBV6-5	ASSYRSSGSYEQY
TRBV15	ATSRALQGSYGYT
TRBV5-1	ASSSGTGAFYEQY
TRBV9	ASSATTGVGTGELF
TRBV19	ASSSESILNIYGYT
TRBV7-2	ASSKRGYNEQF
TRBV11-3	ASSWGGSSYNSPLH
TRBV9	ASSVDRDEQF
TRBV6-1	ASSEAPSSGNTIY
TRBV6-5	ASIKAGGHTDTQY
TRBV29-1	SAQDSKETQY
TRBV19	ASSVDRGAVNEKLF
TRBV2	ASSWTGVTMDTEAF
TRBV2	ASSDRQDSYNEQF
TRBV6-5	ASSYSSGDPYEQY
TRBV7-9	ASSLASGNPYEQY
TRBV19	ASSKDRPSYEQY
TRBV9	ASSSRTGSGDTEAF
TRBV7-9	ASSWREDTGELF
TRBV27	ASRDDGPGNEKLF
TRBV6-5	ASQSWQGNSPLH
TRBV27	ASSPTGGYGYT
TRBV5-6	ASSPAGQGADGYT
TRBV24-1	ATIGPIRGCTGELF
TRBV29-1	SVDLAGKETQY
TRBV5-6	ASSQSRQGKYEQY
TRBV12-3/TRBV12-4	AISGATGELF
TRBV5-1	ASSPDSAYGYT
TRBV10-3	ATTTGPRETQY
TRBV10-2	ASSEAGNRGGYT
TRBV5-1	ASSLEGLEYNEQF
TRBV5-4	ASSSQGGNEKLF
TRBV12-3/TRBV12-4	ASRDRVTDTQY
TRBV6-2/TRBV6-3	ASSYSIFFAGVYTGELF
TRBV4-3	ASSQYRGALVGYT
TRBV2	ASRLGGAETQY